A single sample gave rise to the 12 T cell receptor beta chains below, sequenced in a study of regulatory T cells in long-lasting Graves disease. As for time point: newly diagnosed GD, antithyroid drugs for less than 3 months. PBMCs were the source of the RNA used for TCR sequencing. With iRepertoire HTBI primers and Arm-PCR of CDR3 regions, TCR beta libraries were built. TCRdb analysed the multiplex PCR reads with MiXCR anew, one entry per CDR3 protein. The sample records approximately 250,000 distinct CDR3 sequences, around 17% being singletons. Sequenced material: peripheral blood mononuclear cells (PBMCs), taken at new diagnosis, from a patient treated with antithyroid drugs. These receptors were obtained from a female donor with Graves disease.

This sequence joins TRBV20-1 and TRBJ1-1; TRBD1 might be the D (6 bases). CDR3 size: 14 residues. The germline V gene has CDR1 DFQATT and CDR2 SNEGSKA (reference sequence). Trimming stripped 5 bases from V and 2 bases from J, with 15 bases between. DNA of the CDR3: TGCAGTGCTCAGGGGCGAAGATCTAACACTGAAGCTTTCTTT. Encoded protein: CSAQGRRSNTEAFF.

The chain carries TRBV15 and TRBJ2-1; 7 bases fit TRBD1. The germline V gene encodes CDR1 LNHNV and CDR2 YYDKDF (reference sequence). J was trimmed by 6 bases and V by 3 bases; bases with no gene match: 8. This CDR3 is built from 15 residues. CDR3 region: CATSRDIAGGNEQFF. CDR3 DNA sequence: TGTGCCACCAGCAGGGATATAGCAGGGGGCAATGAGCAGTTCTTC.

This clonotype was seen many times. This chain uses TRBV7-2 with TRBJ2-7; the match to TRBD2 covers 8 bases. The V and J ends lost 3 bases and 3 bases, in that order; junction bases with no gene match: 7. This CDR3 contains 15 residues. In germline, CDR1 is SGHTA, CDR2 FQGNSA. DNA for the CDR3: TGTGCCAGCAGCTTTAACCGGGAGGGCCGCTACGAGCAGTACTTC. Its translation is CASSFNREGRYEQYF.

A few counts support this clonotype. The genes are TRBV20-1 and TRBJ2-3; a possible D gene is TRBD2 (6 bases). V shed 4 bases and J shed 0 bases, with 11 bases lying between them. This CDR3 comprises 14 residues. Per the germline V gene, CDR1 is DFQATT and CDR2 is SNEGSKA (reference sequence). The CDR3 DNA reads TGCAGTGCTATTAGCGGAACCAGCACAGATACGCAGTATTTT. Translated: CSAISGTSTDTQYF.

This clonotype was detected many times. The chain employs TRBV20-1 and TRBJ1-3; 7 bases are shared with TRBD1. The CDR3 contains 15 residues. CDR1 is DFQATT and CDR2 is SNEGSKA in the germline V gene (reference sequence). The V gene end was trimmed by 2 bases and the J gene end by 0 bases; junction bases not matched to a gene: 4. The CDR3 loop reads CSARRQGGSGNTIYF. CDR3 nucleotides: TGCAGTGCTAGACGACAGGGAGGCTCTGGAAACACCATATATTTT.

This clonotype was picked up many times. Here the CDR3 reads CASSITGGRSYNEQFF. CDR3 DNA sequence: TGTGCCAGTAGTATAACAGGGGGAAGGTCCTACAATGAGCAGTTCTTC. The genes are TRBV19 and TRBJ2-1; TRBD1 matches at 8 bases. This CDR3 is 16 amino acids long. Per germline, CDR1 LNHDA and CDR2 SQIVND (reference sequence). V lost 2 bases to trimming and J lost 1 base; unmatched junction nucleotides: 4.

In this sample, this clonotype turned up many times. The chain has TRBV20-1 and TRBJ2-4; TRBD2 matches 8 bases. CDR1 and CDR2 (germline): DFQATT, SNEGSKA (reference sequence). V was pared by 1 base and J by 2 bases, with 10 bases of the junction left unmatched. CDR3 length equals 17 residues. The CDR3 is CSARAPQRESTKNIQYF. The CDR3 DNA reads as TGCAGTGCTAGAGCGCCCCAGCGGGAGTCAACCAAAAACATTCAGTACTTC.

This clonotype has at least ten counts. The chain uses TRBV6-1 and TRBJ1-5; D unclear. Germline CDR1 and CDR2: MNHNS and SASEGT. This CDR3 is built from 15 residues. The ends were cut back, 5 bases at V and 0 bases at J, with 11 bases in the middle. The CDR3 loop reads CASSPYLASNQPQHF. CDR3 in DNA: TGTGCCAGCAGTCCCTACCTGGCTAGCAATCAGCCCCAGCATTTT.

This clonotype has more than one count but fewer than ten. The V call is TRBV4-1, the J call TRBJ2-1, with TRBD1 matching over 7 bases. V shed 4 bases, J shed 7 bases, and the junction held 13 bases outside the gene matches. The CDR3 spans 16 residues. Germline CDR1 reads MGHRA; CDR2 reads YSYEKL. The CDR3 region has the DNA TGCGCCAGCAGCCCCGTTGGGGCAGGGGGAAGGAATGAGCAGTTCTTC. It translates to CASSPVGAGGRNEQFF.

This clonotype was recorded many times. V gene TRBV29-1 combines with J gene TRBJ2-4; D call uncertain. Trimming took 1 base from V and 0 from J, leaving 10 bases between them. The CDR3 runs 15 residues. Germline CDR1 SQVTM, CDR2 ANQGSEA. The CDR3 nucleotides are TGCAGCGTTGAAGGGTCATTTCTAGCCAAAAACATTCAGTACTTC. This codes for CSVEGSFLAKNIQYF.

This clonotype was seen repeatedly, ten times or more. The chain links TRBV3-1 to TRBJ1-4; no reliable D call. V was clipped by 3 bases and J by 4 bases, with 3 bases between them. Per the germline V gene, CDR1 is LGHDT and CDR2 is YNNKEL (reference sequence). This CDR3 is built from 12 residues. The CDR3 DNA follows: TGTGCCAGCAGCCACAGTAATGAAAAACTGTTTTTT. It is translated as CASSHSNEKLFF.

This clonotype was counted at least ten times. The chain links TRBV7-2 to TRBJ2-7, with 11 bases that match TRBD2. This CDR3 contains 15 residues. Germline V gives CDR1 SGHTA, CDR2 FQGNSA. The ends lost 4 bases at V and 3 bases at J; junction bases unmatched: 5. The CDR3 loop reads CASSWKTSGNYEQYF. In nucleotides, the CDR3 is TGTGCCAGCAGCTGGAAGACTAGCGGGAACTACGAGCAGTACTTC.